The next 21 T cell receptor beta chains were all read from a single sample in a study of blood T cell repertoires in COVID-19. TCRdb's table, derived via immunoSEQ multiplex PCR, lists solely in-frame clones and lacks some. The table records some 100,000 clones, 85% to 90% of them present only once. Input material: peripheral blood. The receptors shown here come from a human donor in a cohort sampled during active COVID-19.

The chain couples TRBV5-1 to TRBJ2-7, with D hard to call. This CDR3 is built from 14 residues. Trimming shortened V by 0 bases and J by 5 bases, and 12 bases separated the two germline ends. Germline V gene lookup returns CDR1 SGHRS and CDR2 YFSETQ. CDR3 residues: CASSLGSGSDEQYF. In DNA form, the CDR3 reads TGCGCCAGCAGCTTGGGATCGGGTTCCGACGAGCAGTACTTC. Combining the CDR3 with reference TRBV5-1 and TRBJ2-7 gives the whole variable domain KAGVTQTPRYLIKTRGQQVTLSCSPISGHRSVSWYQQTPGQGLQFLFEYFSETQRNKGNFPGRFSGRQFSNSRSEMNVSTLELGDSALYLCASSLGSGSDEQYFGPGTRLTVT.

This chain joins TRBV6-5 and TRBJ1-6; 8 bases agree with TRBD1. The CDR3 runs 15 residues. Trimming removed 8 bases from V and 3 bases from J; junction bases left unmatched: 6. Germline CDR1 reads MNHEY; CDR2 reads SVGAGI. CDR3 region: CASGQGSFYNSPLHF. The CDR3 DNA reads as TGTGCCAGCGGACAGGGCTCCTTCTATAATTCACCCCTCCACTTT.

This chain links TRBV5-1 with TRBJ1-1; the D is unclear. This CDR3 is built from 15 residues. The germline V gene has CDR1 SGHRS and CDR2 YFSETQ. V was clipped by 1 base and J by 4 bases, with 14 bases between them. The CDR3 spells CASSLQQFSGTEAFF. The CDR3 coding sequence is TGCGCCAGCAGCTTGCAACAGTTTTCTGGCACTGAAGCTTTCTTT.

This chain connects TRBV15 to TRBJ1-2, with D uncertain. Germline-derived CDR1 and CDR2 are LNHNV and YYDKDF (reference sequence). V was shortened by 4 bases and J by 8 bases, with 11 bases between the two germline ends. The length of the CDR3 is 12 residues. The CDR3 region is CATSISRSGYTF. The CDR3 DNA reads TGTGCCACCAGCATTTCTAGGTCCGGCTACACCTTC.

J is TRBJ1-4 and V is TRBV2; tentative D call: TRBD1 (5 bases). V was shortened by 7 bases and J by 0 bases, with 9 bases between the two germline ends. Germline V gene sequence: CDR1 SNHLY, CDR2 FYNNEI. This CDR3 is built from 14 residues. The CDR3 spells CASKGHTTNEKLFF. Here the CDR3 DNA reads TGTGCCAGCAAAGGACACACAACTAATGAAAAACTGTTTTTT.

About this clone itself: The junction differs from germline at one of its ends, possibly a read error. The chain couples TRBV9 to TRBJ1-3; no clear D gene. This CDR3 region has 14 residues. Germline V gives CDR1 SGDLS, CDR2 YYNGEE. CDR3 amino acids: CAGSVGLSGNTIYF. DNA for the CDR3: TGTGCCGGCAGCGTAGGACTTTCTGGAAACACCATATATTTT.

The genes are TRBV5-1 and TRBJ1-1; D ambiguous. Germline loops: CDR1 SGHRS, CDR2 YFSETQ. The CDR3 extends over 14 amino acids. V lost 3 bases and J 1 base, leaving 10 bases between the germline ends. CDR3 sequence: CASSSRTANTEAFF. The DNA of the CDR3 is TGCGCCAGCAGCTCACGGACTGCGAACACTGAAGCTTTCTTT.

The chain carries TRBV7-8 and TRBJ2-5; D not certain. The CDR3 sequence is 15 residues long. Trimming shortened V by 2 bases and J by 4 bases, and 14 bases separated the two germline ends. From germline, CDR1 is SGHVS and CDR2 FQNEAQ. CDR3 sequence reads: CASSLLPSAAETQYF. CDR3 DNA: TGTGCCAGCAGCTTACTCCCTAGTGCCGCAGAGACCCAGTACTTC.

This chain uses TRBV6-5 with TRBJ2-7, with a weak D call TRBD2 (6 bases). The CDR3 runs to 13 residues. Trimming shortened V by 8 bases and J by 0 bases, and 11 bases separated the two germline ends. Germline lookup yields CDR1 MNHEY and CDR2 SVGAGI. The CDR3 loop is CASAEGNSYEQYF. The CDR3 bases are TGTGCCAGCGCGGAGGGAAACTCCTACGAGCAGTACTTC.

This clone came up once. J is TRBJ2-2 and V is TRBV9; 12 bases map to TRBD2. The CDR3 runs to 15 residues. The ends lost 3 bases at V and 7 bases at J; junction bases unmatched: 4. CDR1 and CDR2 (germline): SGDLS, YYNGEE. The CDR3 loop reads CASSGLAGEGGELFF. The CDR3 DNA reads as TGTGCCAGCAGCGGACTAGCGGGAGAAGGCGGGGAGCTGTTTTTT.

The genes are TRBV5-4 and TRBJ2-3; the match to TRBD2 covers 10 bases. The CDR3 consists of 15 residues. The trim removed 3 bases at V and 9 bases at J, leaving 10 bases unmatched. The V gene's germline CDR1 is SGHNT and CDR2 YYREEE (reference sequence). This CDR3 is CASSSSGRGAQTQYF. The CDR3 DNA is TGTGCCAGCAGCTCCAGCGGGAGGGGAGCACAGACGCAGTATTTT.

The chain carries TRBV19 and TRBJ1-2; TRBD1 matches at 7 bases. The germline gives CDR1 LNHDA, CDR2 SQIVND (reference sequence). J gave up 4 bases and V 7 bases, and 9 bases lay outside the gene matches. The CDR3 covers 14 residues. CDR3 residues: CASTLIGQVYGYTF. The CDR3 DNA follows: TGTGCCAGTACCTTAATAGGACAGGTCTATGGCTACACCTTC.

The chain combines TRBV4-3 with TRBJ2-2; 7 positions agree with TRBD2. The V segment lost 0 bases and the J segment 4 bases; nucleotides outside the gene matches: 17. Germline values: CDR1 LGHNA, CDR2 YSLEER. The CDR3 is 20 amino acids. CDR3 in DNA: TGCGCCAGCAGCCAAGATGTCGCGGGAGTCTGGCCGGGTGGCACCGGGGAGCTGTTTTTT. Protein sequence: CASSQDVAGVWPGGTGELFF.

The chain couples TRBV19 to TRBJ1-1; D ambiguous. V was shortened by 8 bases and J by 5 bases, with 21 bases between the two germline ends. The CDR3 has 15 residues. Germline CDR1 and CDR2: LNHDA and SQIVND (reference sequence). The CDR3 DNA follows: TGTGCCAGTCGTCCCGGTTCCGCCGAGAGGACTGAAGCTTTCTTT. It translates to CASRPGSAERTEAFF. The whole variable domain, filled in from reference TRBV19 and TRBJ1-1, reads DGGITQSPKYLFRKEGQNVTLSCEQNLNHDAMYWYRQDPGQGLRLIYYSQIVNDFQKGDIAEGYSVSREKKESFPLTVTSAQKNPTAFYLCASRPGSAERTEAFFGQGTRLTVV.

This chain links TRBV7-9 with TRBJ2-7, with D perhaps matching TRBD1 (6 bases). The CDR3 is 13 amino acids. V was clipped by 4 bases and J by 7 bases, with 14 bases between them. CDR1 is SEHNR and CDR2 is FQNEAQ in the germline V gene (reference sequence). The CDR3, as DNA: TGTGCCAGCAGCTACCTACAGGGTTCAGAGCAGTACTTC. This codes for CASSYLQGSEQYF.

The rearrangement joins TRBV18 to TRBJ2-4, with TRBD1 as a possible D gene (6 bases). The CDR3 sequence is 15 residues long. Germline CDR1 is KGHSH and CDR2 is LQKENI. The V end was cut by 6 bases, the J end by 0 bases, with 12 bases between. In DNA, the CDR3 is TGTGCCAGCTCGCGGACAGAACTAGCCAAAAACATTCAGTACTTC. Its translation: CASSRTELAKNIQYF.

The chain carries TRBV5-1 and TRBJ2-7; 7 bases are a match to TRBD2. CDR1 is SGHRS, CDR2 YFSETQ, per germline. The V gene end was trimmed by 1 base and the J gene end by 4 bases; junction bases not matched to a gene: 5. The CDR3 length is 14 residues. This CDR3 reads CASSLSGEGYEQYF. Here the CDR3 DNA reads TGCGCCAGCAGCTTGAGTGGGGAGGGTTACGAGCAGTACTTC.

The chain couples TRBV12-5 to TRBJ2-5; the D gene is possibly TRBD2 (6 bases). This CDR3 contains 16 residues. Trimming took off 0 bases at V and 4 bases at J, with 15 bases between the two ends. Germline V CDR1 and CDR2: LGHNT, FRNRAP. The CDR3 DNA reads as TGTGCTAGTGGTTTGGTACAAGGAGGGCTCATAGAGACCCAGTACTTC. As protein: CASGLVQGGLIETQYF.

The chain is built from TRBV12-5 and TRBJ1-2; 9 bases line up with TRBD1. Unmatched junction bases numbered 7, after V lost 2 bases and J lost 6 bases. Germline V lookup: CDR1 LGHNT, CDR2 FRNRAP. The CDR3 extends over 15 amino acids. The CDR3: CASGLTSTGGDGYTF. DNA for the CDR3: TGTGCTAGTGGTTTGACATCAACAGGGGGCGATGGCTACACCTTC.

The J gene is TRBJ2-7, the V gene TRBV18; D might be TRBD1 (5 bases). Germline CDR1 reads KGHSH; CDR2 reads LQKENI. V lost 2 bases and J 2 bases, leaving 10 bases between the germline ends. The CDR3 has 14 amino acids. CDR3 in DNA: TGTGCCAGCTCACCATCGACAGTTACCTACGAGCAGTACTTC. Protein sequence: CASSPSTVTYEQYF.

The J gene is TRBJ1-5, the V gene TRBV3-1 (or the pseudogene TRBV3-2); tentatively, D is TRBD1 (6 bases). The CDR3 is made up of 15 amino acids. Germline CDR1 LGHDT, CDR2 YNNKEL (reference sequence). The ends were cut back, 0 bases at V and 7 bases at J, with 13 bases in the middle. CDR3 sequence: CASSQDRARGQPQHF. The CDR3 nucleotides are TGTGCCAGCAGCCAAGATCGGGCCAGGGGACAGCCCCAGCATTTT.